Below, 22 T cell receptor beta chains from the same sample are listed, as sequenced in a study of T-cell reconstitution after alpha-beta-depleted transplantation in children. Preparation of the TCRbeta library was carried out with unique molecular identifiers. TCRdb re-called the PCR reads through MiXCR, storing one row per CDR3 protein. The repertoire holds fewer than 500,000 distinct CDR3 sequences, with around two fifths as singletons. Here the sequenced sample was PBMCs, taken before TCRalphabeta/CD19-depleted stem cell transplant. Receptors originate from a girl aged 2 to 10 with aplastic anemia, due to receive a stem cell transplant.

At least ten counts were recorded for this clonotype. The rearrangement links TRBV4-1 to TRBJ2-1, with D uncertain. CDR1 and CDR2 (germline): MGHRA, YSYEKL. The CDR3 consists of 14 residues. Trimming stripped 0 bases from V and 10 bases from J, with 13 bases between. This CDR3 reads CASSQDPPLSEQFF. The CDR3 DNA is TGCGCCAGCAGCCAAGATCCCCCGCTCTCGGAGCAGTTCTTC.

Worth noting for this clonotype: In this CDR3 the conserved last residue, phenylalanine or tryptophan, is missing, so a read error is likely. As DNA, the CDR3 is TGTACCAGCTCACCCGGAGGGCCCCAAGAGACCCAGTACTGC. This gives the protein CTSSPGGPQETQYC. This chain connects TRBV18 to TRBJ2-5; D is possibly TRBD2 (6 bases). The germline CDR1 and CDR2 sequences are KGHSH and LQKENI. The CDR3 consists of 14 residues.

This clonotype was seen more than once but under ten times. This chain links TRBV11-2 with TRBJ2-1, with 7 bases matching TRBD2. After removal of 2 bases from V and 6 bases from J, the junction contained 7 bases not matched to a gene. The CDR3 is 15 amino acids. CDR1 SGHAT and CDR2 FQNNGV come from the germline V gene. In DNA form, the CDR3 reads TGTGCCAGCAGCTTAAGTCCCCTAGCGGCCAATGAGCAGTTCTTC. Protein: CASSLSPLAANEQFF.

As regards this clonotype: A read error may explain this, as a much larger clone is one base away. The chain is built from TRBV10-3 and TRBJ2-5; D remains unclear. The germline V and J ends were trimmed by 1 base and 0 bases, with 0 bases remaining between them. Germline V gene sequence: CDR1 ENHRY, CDR2 SYGVKD. This CDR3 is built from 12 residues. This CDR3 reads CAISEYQETQYF. CDR3 nucleotides: TGTGCCATCAGTGAGTACCAAGAGACCCAGTACTTC.

This clonotype was counted many times. The rearrangement joins TRBV18 to TRBJ2-1; no reliable D call. With 3 bases removed from V and 3 bases from J, the gap between germline ends came to 12 bases. The CDR3 is 15 residues long. Germline V gene sequence: CDR1 KGHSH, CDR2 LQKENI. The CDR3 DNA reads TGTGCCAGCTCACCCCTAGTCTTCAGCTACAATGAGCAGTTCTTC. Protein product: CASSPLVFSYNEQFF.

This clonotype showed up just a few times. The CDR3 loop reads CASSQTTGRPENQPQHF. CDR3 bases: TGTGCCAGCAGTCAAACAACGGGACGGCCCGAAAATCAGCCCCAGCATTTT. The chain uses TRBV28 and TRBJ1-5; D perhaps matches TRBD1 (5 bases). Germline CDR1 reads MDHEN; CDR2 reads SYDVKM. Trimming removed 5 bases at V and 4 bases at J, with 21 bases between. The CDR3 length is 17 residues.

This clonotype showed up many times. The chain carries TRBV7-9 and TRBJ2-7; 8 positions match TRBD1. J was trimmed by 0 bases and V by 2 bases; bases with no gene match: 3. This CDR3 is 15 amino acids long. CDR1 SEHNR and CDR2 FQNEAQ come from the germline V gene (reference sequence). The CDR3: CASSLPGQVSYEQYF. CDR3 bases: TGTGCCAGCAGCTTACCGGGACAGGTCTCCTACGAGCAGTACTTC.

The chain has TRBV12-3 or TRBV12-4 and TRBJ2-3; D perhaps matches TRBD1 (6 bases). V lost 5 bases and J lost 6, with 12 bases in between. This CDR3 comprises 13 residues. The CDR3 coding sequence is TGTGCCAGCAGTCTGGGGGCAGCGGATACGCAGTATTTT. Translating it yields CASSLGAADTQYF.

This rearrangement joins TRBV20-1 to TRBJ1-1; possibly TRBD1 for D (6 bases). Germline V lookup: CDR1 DFQATT, CDR2 SNEGSKA (reference sequence). V shed 4 bases and J shed 4 bases, with 13 bases lying between them. The CDR3 extends over 13 amino acids. CDR3 bases: TGCAGTGCTATCCGAGGGGGGGGCACTGAAGCTTTCTTT. It is translated as CSAIRGGGTEAFF.

The CDR3 DNA reads as TGCAGTGCGAGCGGGACAGGCGGAAGGGCCGAGCAGTACTTC. As protein: CSASGTGGRAEQYF. V gene TRBV20-1 combines with J gene TRBJ2-7; weak D call: TRBD1 (8 bases). CDR3 size: 14 residues. CDR1 is DFQATT, CDR2 SNEGSKA, per germline (reference sequence). V shed 6 bases and J shed 6 bases, with 21 bases lying between them.

In its sample, this clonotype was seen a few times. As DNA, the CDR3 is TGTGCCAGCAGTCGGGACAGGATCTATGGCTACACCTTC. It translates to CASSRDRIYGYTF. The J gene is TRBJ1-2, the V gene TRBV28; 8 bases are shared with TRBD1. J lost 4 bases, V lost 5 bases, and 3 bases had no gene match. This CDR3 is built from 13 residues. The germline CDR1 and CDR2 sequences are MDHEN and SYDVKM.

This clonotype occurred many times. The chain is built from TRBV10-2 and TRBJ2-7; D not certain. The germline V gene has CDR1 WSHSY and CDR2 SAAADI. The CDR3 spans 12 residues. Trimming took off 7 bases at V and 2 bases at J, with 9 bases between the two ends. DNA of the CDR3: TGCGCCAGCACCGACCTAGCCTACGAGCAGTACTTC. Protein product: CASTDLAYEQYF.

The CDR3 sequence is CASSLSGPGVQPQHF. CDR3 nucleotide sequence: TGTGCCAGCAGTTTATCCGGCCCAGGGGTGCAGCCCCAGCATTTT. This sequence joins TRBV28 and TRBJ1-5; TRBD1 is a possible D gene (6 bases). Per germline, CDR1 MDHEN and CDR2 SYDVKM. Trimming took off 1 base at V and 7 bases at J, with 14 bases between the two ends. This CDR3 region has 15 residues.

This clonotype has more than one count but fewer than ten. This chain links TRBV7-2 with TRBJ1-5, with no clear D. The CDR3 spans 12 residues. CDR1 is SGHTA, CDR2 FQGNSA, per germline. V dropped 5 bases and J dropped 7 bases, with 9 bases sitting between them. The CDR3 reads CASSPPGQPQHF. The CDR3 DNA is TGTGCCAGCAGCCCTCCGGGGCAGCCCCAGCATTTT.

The chain combines TRBV28 with TRBJ2-6, with D hard to call. Germline V gene data show CDR1 as MDHEN and CDR2 as SYDVKM. CDR3 length: 16 residues. V was shortened by 2 bases and J by 0 bases, with 8 bases between the two germline ends. DNA of the CDR3: TGTGCCAGCAGTTTACGCACTCTCTCTGGGGCCAACGTCCTGACTTTC. This gives the protein CASSLRTLSGANVLTF.

The J gene is TRBJ1-5, the V gene TRBV20-1; maybe TRBD1 (5 bases). Germline V gene lookup returns CDR1 DFQATT and CDR2 SNEGSKA (reference sequence). Trimming shortened V by 3 bases and J by 4 bases, and 10 bases separated the two germline ends. The CDR3 runs 13 residues. CDR3 coding DNA: TGCAGTGCTAGGCGAAAGGGGAATCAGCCCCAGCATTTT. Translation gives CSARRKGNQPQHF.

The chain links TRBV20-1 to TRBJ2-1, with 10 bases that match TRBD2. CDR1 is DFQATT and CDR2 is SNEGSKA in the germline V gene (reference sequence). This CDR3 region has 15 residues. J was trimmed by 1 base and V by 6 bases; bases with no gene match: 6. The CDR3 nucleotides read TGCAGTGCCAAAGGACTAGCGGAATCCTACAATGAGCAGTTCTTC. Residues: CSAKGLAESYNEQFF.

This chain links TRBV19 with TRBJ1-4; no reliable D call. With 6 bases removed from V and 3 bases from J, the gap between germline ends came to 11 bases. The CDR3 has 14 residues. Germline V gene sequence: CDR1 LNHDA, CDR2 SQIVND (reference sequence). In DNA, the CDR3 is TGTGCCAGTAGCCTTACGAGTTCTAATGAAAAACTGTTTTTT. This translates into CASSLTSSNEKLFF.

This clonotype came up many times. This chain links TRBV7-9 with TRBJ1-2; D unclear. V was clipped by 5 bases and J by 3 bases, with 10 bases between them. The germline V gene encodes CDR1 SEHNR and CDR2 FQNEAQ (reference sequence). The CDR3 is 13 amino acids. In DNA form, the CDR3 reads TGTGCCAGCAGCCCCGATGGGGACTATGGCTACACCTTC. This codes for CASSPDGDYGYTF.

V gene TRBV9 combines with J gene TRBJ2-3, with 10 bases fitting TRBD2. From germline, CDR1 is SGDLS and CDR2 YYNGEE. J gave up 5 bases and V 3 bases, and 6 bases lay outside the gene matches. CDR3 length: 15 amino acids. The CDR3 protein is CASSESGGAGDTQYF. DNA for the CDR3: TGTGCCAGCAGCGAGAGCGGGGGGGCTGGAGATACGCAGTATTTT.

V and J are TRBV20-1 and TRBJ2-1; perhaps TRBD1 as D (6 bases). Germline CDR1 reads DFQATT; CDR2 reads SNEGSKA (reference sequence). V was cut by 1 base and J by 6 bases, with 13 bases left in between. The CDR3 loop spans 14 amino acids. The CDR3 region is CSARGTGLSNEQFF. The CDR3 bases are TGCAGTGCTAGAGGCACAGGGTTATCCAATGAGCAGTTCTTC.

This clonotype was detected many times. J is TRBJ2-2 and V is TRBV27; D is perhaps TRBD1 (6 bases). CDR1 MNHEY and CDR2 SMNVEV come from the germline V gene (reference sequence). Trimming removed 5 bases from V and 1 base from J, with 14 bases in between. The CDR3 has 16 residues. The CDR3 DNA sequence: TGTGCCAGCAGTCCCCTGGGGGCAGGGAACACCGGGGAGCTGTTTTTT. This gives the protein CASSPLGAGNTGELFF.